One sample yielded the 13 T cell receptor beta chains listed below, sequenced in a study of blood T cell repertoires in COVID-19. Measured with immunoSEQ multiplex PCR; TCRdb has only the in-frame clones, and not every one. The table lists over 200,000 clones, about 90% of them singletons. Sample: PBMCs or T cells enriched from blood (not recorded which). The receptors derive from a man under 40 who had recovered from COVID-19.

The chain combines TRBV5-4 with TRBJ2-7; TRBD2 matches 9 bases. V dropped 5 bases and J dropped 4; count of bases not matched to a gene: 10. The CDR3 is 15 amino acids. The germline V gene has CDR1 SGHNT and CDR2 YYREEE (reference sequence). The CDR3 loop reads CASSLGGLAFYEQYF. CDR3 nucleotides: TGTGCCAGCAGTCTTGGGGGACTAGCTTTTTACGAGCAGTACTTC. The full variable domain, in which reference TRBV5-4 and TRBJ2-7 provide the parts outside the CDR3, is ETGVTQSPTHLIKTRGQQVTLRCSSQSGHNTVSWYQQALGQGPQFIFQYYREEENGRGNFPPRFSGLQFPNYSSELNVNALELDDSALYLCASSLGGLAFYEQYFGPGTRLTVT.

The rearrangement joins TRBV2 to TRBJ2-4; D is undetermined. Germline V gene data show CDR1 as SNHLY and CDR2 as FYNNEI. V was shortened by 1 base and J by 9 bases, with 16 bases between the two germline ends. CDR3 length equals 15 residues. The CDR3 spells CASSEERPRYGIQYF. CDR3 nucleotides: TGTGCCAGCAGTGAAGAGCGACCGCGATACGGCATTCAGTACTTC.

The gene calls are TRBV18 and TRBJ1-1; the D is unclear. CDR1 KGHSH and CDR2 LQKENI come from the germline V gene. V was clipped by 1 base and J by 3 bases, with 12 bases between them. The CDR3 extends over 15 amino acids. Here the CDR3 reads CASSPLGEGDTEAFF. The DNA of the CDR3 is TGTGCCAGCTCACCACTGGGTGAGGGAGACACTGAAGCTTTCTTT. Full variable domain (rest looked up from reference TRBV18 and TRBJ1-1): NAGVMQNPRHLVRRRGQEARLRCSPMKGHSHVYWYRQLPEEGLKFMVYLQKENIIDESGMPKERFSAEFPKEGPSILRIQQVVRGDSAAYFCASSPLGEGDTEAFFGQGTRLTVV.

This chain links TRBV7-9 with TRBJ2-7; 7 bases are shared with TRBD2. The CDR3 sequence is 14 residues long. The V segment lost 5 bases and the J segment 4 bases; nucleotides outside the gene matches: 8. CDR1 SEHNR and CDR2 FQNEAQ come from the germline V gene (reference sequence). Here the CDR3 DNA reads TGTGCCAGCAGCCCTTCGGGACTACCATACGAGCAGTACTTC. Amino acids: CASSPSGLPYEQYF.

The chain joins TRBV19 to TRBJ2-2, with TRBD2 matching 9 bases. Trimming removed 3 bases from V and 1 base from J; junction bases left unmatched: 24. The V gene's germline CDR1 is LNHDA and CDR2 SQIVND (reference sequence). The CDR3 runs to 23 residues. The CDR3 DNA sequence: TGTGCCAGTAGTATCGGAGTTTTGGGGGGGGCCAAGCGACTAGCGGAGAACACCGGGGAGCTGTTTTTT. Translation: CASSIGVLGGAKRLAENTGELFF.

The CDR3, as DNA: TGTGCCATCGGGGGACAGGGTCTAGACTATGGCTACACCTTC. Its translation: CAIGGQGLDYGYTF. The gene calls are TRBV10-3 and TRBJ1-2; 9 bases are a match to TRBD1. V gave up 8 bases and J gave up 3 bases; unmatched junction bases: 7. This CDR3 has 14 residues. Germline CDR1 is ENHRY and CDR2 is SYGVKD.

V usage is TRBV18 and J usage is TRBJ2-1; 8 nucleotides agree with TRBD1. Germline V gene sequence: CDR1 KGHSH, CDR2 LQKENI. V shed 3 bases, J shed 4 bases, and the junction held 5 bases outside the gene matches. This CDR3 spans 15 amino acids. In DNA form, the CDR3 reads TGTGCCAGCTCACCCACCCGGGACAGGTACAATGAGCAGTTCTTC. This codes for CASSPTRDRYNEQFF.

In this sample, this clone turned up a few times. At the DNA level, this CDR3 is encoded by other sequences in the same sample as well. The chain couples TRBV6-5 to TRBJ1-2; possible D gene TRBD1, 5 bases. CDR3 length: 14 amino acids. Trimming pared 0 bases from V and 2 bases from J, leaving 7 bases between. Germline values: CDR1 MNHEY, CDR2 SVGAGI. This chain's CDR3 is CASSYSAGNYGYTF. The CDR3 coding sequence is TGTGCCAGCAGTTACTCGGCAGGGAACTATGGCTACACCTTC.

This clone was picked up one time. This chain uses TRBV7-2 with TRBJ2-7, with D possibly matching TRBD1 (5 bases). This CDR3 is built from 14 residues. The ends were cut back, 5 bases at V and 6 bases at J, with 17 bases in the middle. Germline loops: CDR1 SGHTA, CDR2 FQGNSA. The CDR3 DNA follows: TGTGCCAGCAGCCCGACACCAGGGTACGGCGAGCAGTACTTC. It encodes CASSPTPGYGEQYF.

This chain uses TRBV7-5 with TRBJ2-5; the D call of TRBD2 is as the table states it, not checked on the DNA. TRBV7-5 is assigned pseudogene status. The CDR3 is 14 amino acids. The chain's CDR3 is CARSRGLAGETQYF. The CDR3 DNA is TGTGCCAGAAGCCGGGGACTAGCGGGAGAGACCCAGTACTTC.

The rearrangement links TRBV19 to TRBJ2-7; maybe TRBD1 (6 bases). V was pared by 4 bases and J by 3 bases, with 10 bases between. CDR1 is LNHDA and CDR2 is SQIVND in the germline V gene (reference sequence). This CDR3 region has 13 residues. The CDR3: CASSSQTGYEQYF. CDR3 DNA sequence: TGTGCCAGTAGTAGTCAGACAGGCTACGAGCAGTACTTC. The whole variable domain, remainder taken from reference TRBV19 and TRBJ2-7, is DGGITQSPKYLFRKEGQNVTLSCEQNLNHDAMYWYRQDPGQGLRLIYYSQIVNDFQKGDIAEGYSVSREKKESFPLTVTSAQKNPTAFYLCASSSQTGYEQYFGPGTRLTVT.

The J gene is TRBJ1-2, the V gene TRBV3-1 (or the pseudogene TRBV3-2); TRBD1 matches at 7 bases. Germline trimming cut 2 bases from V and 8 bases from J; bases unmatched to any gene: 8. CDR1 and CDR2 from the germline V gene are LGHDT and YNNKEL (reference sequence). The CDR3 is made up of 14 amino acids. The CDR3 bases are TGTGCCAGCAGCCAATCAAACAGGGGCAGGGGCTACACCTTC. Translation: CASSQSNRGRGYTF.

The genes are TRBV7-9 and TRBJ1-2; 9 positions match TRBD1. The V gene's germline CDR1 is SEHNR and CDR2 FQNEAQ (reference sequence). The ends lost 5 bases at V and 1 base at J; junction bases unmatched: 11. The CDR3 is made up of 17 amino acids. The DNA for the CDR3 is TGTGCCAGCAGCCACCCCCTGGACAGGGGCATTAACTATGGCTACACCTTC. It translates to CASSHPLDRGINYGYTF.